This TCR beta chain was identified during a study of blood T cells in healthy people across ages. With regard to this clonotype: Its antigen remains unknown.

General study results and limits: In older individuals, TCR beta diversity per million T cells was lower, falling roughly linearly with age. PBMC samples, being unsorted, prevented any conclusive comparison of naive and antigen-experienced cells.

The use of a sample-barcoded 5' primer and a J-beta primer mix characterized a second PCR of roughly 7 to 11 cycles. Tags on each cDNA molecule came from a template-switch adaptor with 12 random nucleotides. TCRdb used MiXCR to reprocess the 5' RACE reads, holding one entry per CDR3 protein. Here the sample spans 1.5 million or so distinct CDR3 sequences, 42% being singletons. The CDR3 has 13 residues. Trimming removed 0 bases at V and 9 bases at J, with 9 bases between. Germline CDR1 reads SGHVS; CDR2 reads FQNEAQ. This receptor was identified in a woman aged 18-30 years in good health. Source material: blood. This chain uses TRBV7-8 with TRBJ1-5; D is uncertain. CDR3 nucleotide sequence: TGTGCCAGCAGCTTAGCGATAAACCGGCCCCAGCATTTT. Its translation: CASSLAINRPQHF. Supplemented by reference TRBV7-8 and TRBJ1-5, the full variable domain reads GAGVSQSPRYKVAKRGQDVALRCDPISGHVSLFWYQQALGQGPEFLTYFQNEAQLDKSGLPSDRFFAERPEGSVSTLKIQRTQQEDSAVYLCASSLAINRPQHFGDGTRLSIL.